These 17 T cell receptor beta chains came from one sample sequenced in a study of T cell clusters in autoimmune cytopenias. One tube held mixed TRB-A and TRB-B primer pools for touch-down PCR. With the multiplex PCR reads reprocessed, TCRdb shows one record per CDR3 protein and no DNA. The repertoire table contains about 11,000 distinct CDR3 sequences. Roughly 38,000 genome equivalents of blood DNA were amplified for TRB. This sample also appeared in a second study, on T cell repertoires in aging, cancer and after chemotherapy.

Sequenced: peripheral blood. All receptors derive from a human donor in good health.

The chain uses TRBV6-5 and TRBJ2-5; no DNA is available, so the TRBD1 call from TCRdb remains unchecked. CDR1 is MNHEY, CDR2 SVGAGI, per germline. This CDR3 is built from 14 residues. CDR3 sequence: CASTRDSGQETQYF.

This rearrangement joins TRBV20-1 to TRBJ2-3. This CDR3 region has 14 residues. Germline V gene lookup returns CDR1 DFQATT and CDR2 SNEGSKA (reference sequence). The chain's CDR3 is CSASADLNTDTQYF.

The genes are TRBV5-1 and TRBJ1-2. The CDR3 covers 15 residues. CDR1 and CDR2 from the germline V gene are SGHRS and YFSETQ. The CDR3 here is CASSLVEGPHDGYTF.

This rearrangement joins TRBV20-1 to TRBJ2-1; there is no DNA to check the TCRdb D call of TRBD2. The CDR3 has 16 residues. The germline V gene has CDR1 DFQATT and CDR2 SNEGSKA (reference sequence). The CDR3 region is CSAPAIGLATYNEQFF.

V is TRBV10-2 and J is TRBJ2-7; without DNA, the TCRdb call of TRBD2 cannot be checked. Germline V CDR1 and CDR2: WSHSY, SAAADI. The CDR3 spans 12 residues. CDR3 loop: CASSIRGGEQYF.

Measured by frequency, this clonotype is medium-sized. V usage is TRBV30 and J usage is TRBJ2-2. The CDR3 contains 15 residues. Germline V CDR1 and CDR2: GTSNPN, SVGIG (reference sequence). Here the CDR3 reads CAWSRDRRNTGELFF.

By frequency, this clonotype registers medium-sized. This sequence joins TRBV12-3 or TRBV12-4 and TRBJ1-2; the TCRdb D gene call, TRBD1, has no DNA to confirm it. The CDR3 is 13 amino acids. The CDR3 spells CASSRGSNYGYTF.

Its frequency marks this clonotype as large. V gene TRBV29-1 combines with J gene TRBJ2-1. The germline CDR1 and CDR2 sequences are SQVTM and ANQGSEA. This CDR3 has 11 residues. CDR3 protein: CSVEEYNEQFF.

This sequence joins TRBV12-3 or TRBV12-4 and TRBJ2-2. The CDR3 is 15 amino acids. The CDR3 reads CASSLGFANTGELFF.

V usage is TRBV14 and J usage is TRBJ1-6; absent DNA, TCRdb's TRBD1 call cannot be checked. This CDR3 is 16 amino acids long. CDR1 is SGHDN and CDR2 is FVKESK in the germline V gene. This CDR3 reads CASSQDLRAYNSPLHF.

This clonotype is classed as medium-sized by frequency. The chain employs TRBV30 and TRBJ1-6. The V gene's germline CDR1 is GTSNPN and CDR2 SVGIG (reference sequence). This CDR3 has 14 residues. The CDR3 is CAWSRGALNSPLHF.

The rearrangement uses TRBV11-3 and TRBJ2-1. In germline, CDR1 is SGHNT, CDR2 YENEEA. There are 15 residues in the CDR3. The chain's CDR3 is CASSHFGIRNNEQFF.

The chain recombines TRBV5-1 with TRBJ2-1. Germline V gene data show CDR1 as SGHRS and CDR2 as YFSETQ. This CDR3 region has 12 residues. Here the CDR3 reads CASSSQYREQFF.

V usage is TRBV28 and J usage is TRBJ1-5; TCRdb indicates TRBD1, and absent DNA this call remains unverified. The CDR3 has 14 residues. Per germline, CDR1 MDHEN and CDR2 SYDVKM. CDR3 loop: CASFGDRGNQPQHF. Full variable domain (outside the CDR3, taken from reference TRBV28 and TRBJ1-5): DVKVTQSSRYLVKRTGEKVFLECVQDMDHENMFWYRQDPGLGLRLIYFSYDVKMKEKGDIPEGYSVSREKKERFSLILESASTNQTSMYLCASFGDRGNQPQHFGDGTRLSIL.

This chain connects TRBV19 to TRBJ2-3; without DNA, the TCRdb call of TRBD2 cannot be checked. This CDR3 has 13 amino acids. Looked up from germline, CDR1 is LNHDA and CDR2 is SQIVND (reference sequence). The CDR3 loop is CASSGGAGDTQYF.

V and J are TRBV24-1 and TRBJ2-7; the D call from TCRdb, TRBD1, cannot be confirmed without DNA. Germline values: CDR1 KGHDR, CDR2 SFDVKD. This CDR3 has 14 amino acids. This CDR3 is CATSEPTESYEQYF.

V usage is TRBV11-2 and J usage is TRBJ2-1; TCRdb selects TRBD2, and the lack of DNA leaves this call unchecked. From germline, CDR1 is SGHAT and CDR2 FQNNGV. The length of the CDR3 is 18 residues. CDR3 in amino acids: CASSSLSGTRKSYNEQFF. The variable domain in full, completed from reference TRBV11-2 and TRBJ2-1, reads EAGVAQSPRYKIIEKRQSVAFWCNPISGHATLYWYQQILGQGPKLLIQFQNNGVVDDSQLPKDRFSAERLKGVDSTLKIQPAKLEDSAVYLCASSSLSGTRKSYNEQFFGPGTRLTVL.